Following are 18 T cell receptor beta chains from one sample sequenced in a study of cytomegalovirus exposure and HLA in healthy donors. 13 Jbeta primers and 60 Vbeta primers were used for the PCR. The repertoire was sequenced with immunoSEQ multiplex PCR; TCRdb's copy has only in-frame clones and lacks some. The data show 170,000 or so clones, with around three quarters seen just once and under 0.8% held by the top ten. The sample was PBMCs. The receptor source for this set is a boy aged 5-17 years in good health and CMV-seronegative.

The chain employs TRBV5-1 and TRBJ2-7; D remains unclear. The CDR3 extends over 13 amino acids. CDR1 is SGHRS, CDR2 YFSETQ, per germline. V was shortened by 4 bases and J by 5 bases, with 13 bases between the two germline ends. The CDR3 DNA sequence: TGCGCCAGCAGCATAACTGGTGGAGACGAGCAGTACTTC. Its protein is CASSITGGDEQYF. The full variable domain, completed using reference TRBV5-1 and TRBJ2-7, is KAGVTQTPRYLIKTRGQQVTLSCSPISGHRSVSWYQQTPGQGLQFLFEYFSETQRNKGNFPGRFSGRQFSNSRSEMNVSTLELGDSALYLCASSITGGDEQYFGPGTRLTVT.

The CDR3 loop is CASSRFTGANTEAFF. The CDR3 DNA follows: TGTGCCAGCAGCCGATTCACAGGGGCGAACACTGAAGCTTTCTTT. The rearrangement joins TRBV7-9 to TRBJ1-1; TRBD1 agrees at 7 bases. J lost 1 base, V lost 5 bases, and 7 bases had no gene match. The CDR3 has 15 amino acids. CDR1 and CDR2 (germline): SEHNR, FQNEAQ (reference sequence). The whole variable domain, filled in from reference TRBV7-9 and TRBJ1-1, reads DTGVSQNPRHKITKRGQNVTFRCDPISEHNRLYWYRQTLGQGPEFLTYFQNEAQLEKSRLLSDRFSAERPKGSFSTLEIQRTEQGDSAMYLCASSRFTGANTEAFFGQGTRLTVV.

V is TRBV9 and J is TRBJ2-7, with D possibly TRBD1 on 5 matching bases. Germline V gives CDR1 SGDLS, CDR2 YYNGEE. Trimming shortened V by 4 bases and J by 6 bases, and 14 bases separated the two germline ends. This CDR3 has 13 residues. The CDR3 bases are TGTGCCAGCAGCTCGTTGGACACCCCCGAGCAGTACTTC. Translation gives CASSSLDTPEQYF.

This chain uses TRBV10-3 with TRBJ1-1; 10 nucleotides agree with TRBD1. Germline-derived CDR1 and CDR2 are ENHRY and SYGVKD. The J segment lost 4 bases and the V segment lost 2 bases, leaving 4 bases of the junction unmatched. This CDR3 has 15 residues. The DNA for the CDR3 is TGTGCCATCAGTGAGGGAGGACAGGGGGTCACTGAAGCTTTCTTT. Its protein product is CAISEGGQGVTEAFF.

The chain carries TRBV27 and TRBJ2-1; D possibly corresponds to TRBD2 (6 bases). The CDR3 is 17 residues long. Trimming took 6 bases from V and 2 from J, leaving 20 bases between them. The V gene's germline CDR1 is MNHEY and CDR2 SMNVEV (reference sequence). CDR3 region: CASSEDRERATYNEQFF. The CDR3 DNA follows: TGTGCCAGCAGCGAAGATCGAGAGCGGGCCACCTACAATGAGCAGTTCTTC.

The chain's CDR3 is CASSPTLAGGYNEQFF. CDR3 sequence (DNA): TGTGCCAGCAGCCCAACACTAGCGGGGGGCTACAATGAGCAGTTCTTC. The chain combines TRBV7-9 with TRBJ2-1; TRBD2 matches at 12 bases. Germline V CDR1 and CDR2: SEHNR, FQNEAQ (reference sequence). The CDR3 loop spans 16 amino acids. V shed 5 bases, J shed 3 bases, and the junction held 5 bases outside the gene matches.

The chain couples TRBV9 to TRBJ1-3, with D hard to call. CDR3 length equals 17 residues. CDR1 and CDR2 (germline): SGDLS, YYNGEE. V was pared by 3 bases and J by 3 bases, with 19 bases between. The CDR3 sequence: CASSASWENEVGNTIYF. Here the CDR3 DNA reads TGTGCCAGCAGCGCCTCTTGGGAGAACGAAGTTGGAAACACCATATATTTT.

CDR3 nucleotide sequence: TGTGCCAGCAGTCAGCGGACAGGCATAGGGCAGTACTTC. It codes for CASSQRTGIGQYF. This rearrangement joins TRBV27 to TRBJ2-7; 7 nucleotides match TRBD1. The J segment lost 9 bases and the V segment lost 5 bases, leaving 10 bases of the junction unmatched. Germline V gene data show CDR1 as MNHEY and CDR2 as SMNVEV (reference sequence). The CDR3 extends over 13 amino acids.

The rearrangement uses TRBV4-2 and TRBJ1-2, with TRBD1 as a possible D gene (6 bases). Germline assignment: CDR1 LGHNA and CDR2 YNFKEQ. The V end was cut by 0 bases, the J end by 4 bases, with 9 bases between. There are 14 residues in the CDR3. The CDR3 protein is CASSQDRGTYGYTF. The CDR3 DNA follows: TGTGCCAGCAGCCAAGACAGGGGAACCTATGGCTACACCTTC.

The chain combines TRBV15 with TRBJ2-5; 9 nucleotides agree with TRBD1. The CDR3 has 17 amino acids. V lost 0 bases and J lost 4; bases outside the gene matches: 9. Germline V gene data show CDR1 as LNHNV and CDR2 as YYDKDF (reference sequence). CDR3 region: CATSRDYGTGGLETQYF. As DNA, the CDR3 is TGTGCCACCAGCAGAGATTATGGTACAGGGGGCCTAGAGACCCAGTACTTC.

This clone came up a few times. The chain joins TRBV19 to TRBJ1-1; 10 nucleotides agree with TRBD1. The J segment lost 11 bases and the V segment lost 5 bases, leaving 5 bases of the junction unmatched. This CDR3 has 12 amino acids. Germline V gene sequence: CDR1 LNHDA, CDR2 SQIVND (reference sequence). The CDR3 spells CASSRQGAQAFF. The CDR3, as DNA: TGTGCCAGTAGTCGACAGGGGGCTCAGGCTTTCTTT.

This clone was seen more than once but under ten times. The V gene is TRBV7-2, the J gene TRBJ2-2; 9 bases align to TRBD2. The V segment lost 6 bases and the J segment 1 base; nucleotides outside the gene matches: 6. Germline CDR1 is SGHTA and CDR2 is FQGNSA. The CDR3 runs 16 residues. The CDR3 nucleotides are TGTGCCAGCAGATATCTAGCGGGGTGGAACACCGGGGAGCTGTTTTTT. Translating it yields CASRYLAGWNTGELFF.

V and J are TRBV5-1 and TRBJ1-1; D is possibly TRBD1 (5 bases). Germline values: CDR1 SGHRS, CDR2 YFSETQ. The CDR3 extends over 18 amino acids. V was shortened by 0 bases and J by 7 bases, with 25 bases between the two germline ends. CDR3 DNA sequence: TGCGCCAGCAGCTTGGCCGGGGGATTTGGGCCAAGGCAACGTGAAGCTTTCTTT. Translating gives CASSLAGGFGPRQREAFF.

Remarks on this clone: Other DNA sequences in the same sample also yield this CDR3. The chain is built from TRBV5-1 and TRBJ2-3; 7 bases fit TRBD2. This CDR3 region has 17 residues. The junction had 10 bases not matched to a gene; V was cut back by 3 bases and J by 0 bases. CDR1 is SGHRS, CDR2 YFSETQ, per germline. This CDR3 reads CASSSGGRFTSTDTQYF. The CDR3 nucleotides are TGCGCCAGCAGCTCGGGAGGTAGATTCACTAGCACAGATACGCAGTATTTT.

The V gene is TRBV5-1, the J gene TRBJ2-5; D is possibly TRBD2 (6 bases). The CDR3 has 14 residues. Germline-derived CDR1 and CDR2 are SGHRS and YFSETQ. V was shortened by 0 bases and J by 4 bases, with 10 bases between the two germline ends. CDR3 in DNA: TGCGCCAGCAGCTTGGCCGCGGGGCGAGAGACCCAGTACTTC. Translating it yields CASSLAAGRETQYF.

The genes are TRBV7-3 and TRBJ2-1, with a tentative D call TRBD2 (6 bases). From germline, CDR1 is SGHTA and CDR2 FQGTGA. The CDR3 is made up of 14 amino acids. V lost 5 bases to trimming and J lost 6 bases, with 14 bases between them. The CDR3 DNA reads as TGTGCCAGCAGCGTAGCGGCAGGGCGCAATGAGCAGTTCTTC. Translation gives CASSVAAGRNEQFF.

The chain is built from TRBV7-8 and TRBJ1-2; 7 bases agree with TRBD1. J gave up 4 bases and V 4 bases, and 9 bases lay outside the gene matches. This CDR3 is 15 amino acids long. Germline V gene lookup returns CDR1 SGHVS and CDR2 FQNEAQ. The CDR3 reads CASSSRDRVGYGYTF. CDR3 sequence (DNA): TGTGCCAGCAGCTCGCGGGACAGAGTTGGCTATGGCTACACCTTC.

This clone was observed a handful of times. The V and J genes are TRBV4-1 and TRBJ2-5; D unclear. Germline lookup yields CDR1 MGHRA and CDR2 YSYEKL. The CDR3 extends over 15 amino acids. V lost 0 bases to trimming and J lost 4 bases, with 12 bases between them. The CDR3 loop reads CASSQDPQTGETQYF. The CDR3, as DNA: TGCGCCAGCAGCCAAGATCCCCAGACTGGAGAGACCCAGTACTTC.